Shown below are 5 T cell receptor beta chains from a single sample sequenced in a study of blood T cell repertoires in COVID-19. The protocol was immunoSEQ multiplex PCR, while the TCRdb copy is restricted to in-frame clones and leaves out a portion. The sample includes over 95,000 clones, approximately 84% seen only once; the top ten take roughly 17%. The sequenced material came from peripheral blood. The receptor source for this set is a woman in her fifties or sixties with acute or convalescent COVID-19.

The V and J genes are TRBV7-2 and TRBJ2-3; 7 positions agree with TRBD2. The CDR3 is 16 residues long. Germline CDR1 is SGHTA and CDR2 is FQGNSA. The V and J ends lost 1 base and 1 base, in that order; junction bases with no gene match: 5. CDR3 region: CASSLGMSGGTDTQYF. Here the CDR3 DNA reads TGTGCCAGCAGCTTAGGTATGAGCGGGGGCACAGATACGCAGTATTTT.

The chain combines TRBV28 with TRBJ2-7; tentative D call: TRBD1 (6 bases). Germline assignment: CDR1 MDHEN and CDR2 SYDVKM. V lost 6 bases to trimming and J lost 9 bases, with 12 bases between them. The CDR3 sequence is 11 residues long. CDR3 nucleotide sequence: TGTGCCAGCAGACGGGACAACAGGCAGTACTTC. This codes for CASRRDNRQYF.

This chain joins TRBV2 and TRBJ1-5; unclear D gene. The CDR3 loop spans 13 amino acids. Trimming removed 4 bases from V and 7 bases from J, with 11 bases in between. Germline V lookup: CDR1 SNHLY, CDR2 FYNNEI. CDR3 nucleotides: TGTGCCAGCAGTGTAGGAGGGATCCAGCCCCAGCATTTT. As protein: CASSVGGIQPQHF.

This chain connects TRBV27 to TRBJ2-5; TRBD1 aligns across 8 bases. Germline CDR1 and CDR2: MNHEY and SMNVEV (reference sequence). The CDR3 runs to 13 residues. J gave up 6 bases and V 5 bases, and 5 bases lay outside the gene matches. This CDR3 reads CASSLDRVQTQYF. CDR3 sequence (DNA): TGTGCCAGCAGTCTGGACAGGGTACAGACCCAGTACTTC.

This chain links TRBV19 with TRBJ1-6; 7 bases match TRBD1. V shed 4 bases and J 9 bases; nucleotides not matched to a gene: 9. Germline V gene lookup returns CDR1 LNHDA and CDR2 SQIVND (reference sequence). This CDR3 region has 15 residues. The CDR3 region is CASSTGQAVISPLHF. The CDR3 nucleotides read TGTGCCAGTAGTACAGGACAGGCCGTCATTTCACCCCTCCACTTT.